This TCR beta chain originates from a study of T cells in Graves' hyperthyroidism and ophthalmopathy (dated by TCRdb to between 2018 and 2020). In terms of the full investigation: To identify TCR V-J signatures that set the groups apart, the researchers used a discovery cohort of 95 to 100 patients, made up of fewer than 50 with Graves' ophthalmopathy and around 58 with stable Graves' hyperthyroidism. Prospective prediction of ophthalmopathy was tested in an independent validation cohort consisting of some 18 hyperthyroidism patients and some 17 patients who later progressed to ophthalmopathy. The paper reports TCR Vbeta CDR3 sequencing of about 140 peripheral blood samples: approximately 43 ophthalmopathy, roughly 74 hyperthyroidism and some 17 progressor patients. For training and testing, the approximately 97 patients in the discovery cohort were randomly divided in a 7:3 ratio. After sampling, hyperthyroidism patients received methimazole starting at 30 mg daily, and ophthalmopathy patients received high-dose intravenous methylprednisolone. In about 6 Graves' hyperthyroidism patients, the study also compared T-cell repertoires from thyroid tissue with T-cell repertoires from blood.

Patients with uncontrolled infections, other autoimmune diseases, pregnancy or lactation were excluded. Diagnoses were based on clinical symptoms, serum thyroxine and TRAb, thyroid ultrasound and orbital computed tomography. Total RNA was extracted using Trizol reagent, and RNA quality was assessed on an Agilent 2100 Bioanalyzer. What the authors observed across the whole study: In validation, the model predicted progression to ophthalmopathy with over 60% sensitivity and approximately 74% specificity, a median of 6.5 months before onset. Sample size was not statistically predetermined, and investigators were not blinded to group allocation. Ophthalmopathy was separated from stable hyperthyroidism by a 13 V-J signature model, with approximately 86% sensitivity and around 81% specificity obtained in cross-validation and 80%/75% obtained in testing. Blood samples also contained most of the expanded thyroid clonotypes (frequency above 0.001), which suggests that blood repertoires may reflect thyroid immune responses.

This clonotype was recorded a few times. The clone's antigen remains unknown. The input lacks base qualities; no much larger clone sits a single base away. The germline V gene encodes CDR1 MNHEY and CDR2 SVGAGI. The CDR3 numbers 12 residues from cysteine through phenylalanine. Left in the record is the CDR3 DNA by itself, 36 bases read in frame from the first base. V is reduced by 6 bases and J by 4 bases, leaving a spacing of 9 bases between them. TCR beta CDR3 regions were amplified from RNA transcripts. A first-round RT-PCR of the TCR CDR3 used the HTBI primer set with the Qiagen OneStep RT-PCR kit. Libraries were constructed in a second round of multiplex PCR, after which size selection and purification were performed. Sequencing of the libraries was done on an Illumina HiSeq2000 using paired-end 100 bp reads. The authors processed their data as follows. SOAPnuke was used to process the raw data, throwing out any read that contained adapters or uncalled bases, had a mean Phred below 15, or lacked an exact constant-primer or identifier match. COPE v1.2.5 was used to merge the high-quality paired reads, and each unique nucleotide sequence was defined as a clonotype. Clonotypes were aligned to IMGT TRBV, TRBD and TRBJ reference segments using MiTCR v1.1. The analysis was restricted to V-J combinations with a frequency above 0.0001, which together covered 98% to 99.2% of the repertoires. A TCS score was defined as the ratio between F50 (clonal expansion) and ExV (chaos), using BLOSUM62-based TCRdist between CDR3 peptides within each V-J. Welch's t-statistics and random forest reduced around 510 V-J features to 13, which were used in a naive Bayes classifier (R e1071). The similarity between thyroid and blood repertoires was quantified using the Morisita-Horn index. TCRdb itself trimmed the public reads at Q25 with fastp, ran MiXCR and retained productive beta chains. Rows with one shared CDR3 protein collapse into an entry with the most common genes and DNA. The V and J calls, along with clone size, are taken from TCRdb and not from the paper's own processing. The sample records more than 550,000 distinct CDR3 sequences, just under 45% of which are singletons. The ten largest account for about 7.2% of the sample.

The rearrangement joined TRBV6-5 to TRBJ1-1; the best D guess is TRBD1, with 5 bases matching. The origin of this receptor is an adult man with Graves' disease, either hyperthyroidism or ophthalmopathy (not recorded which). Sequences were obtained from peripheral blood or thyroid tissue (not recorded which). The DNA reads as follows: TGTGCCAGCAGGGGGCGCAGCACTGAAGCTTTCTTT. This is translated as CASRGRSTEAFF.